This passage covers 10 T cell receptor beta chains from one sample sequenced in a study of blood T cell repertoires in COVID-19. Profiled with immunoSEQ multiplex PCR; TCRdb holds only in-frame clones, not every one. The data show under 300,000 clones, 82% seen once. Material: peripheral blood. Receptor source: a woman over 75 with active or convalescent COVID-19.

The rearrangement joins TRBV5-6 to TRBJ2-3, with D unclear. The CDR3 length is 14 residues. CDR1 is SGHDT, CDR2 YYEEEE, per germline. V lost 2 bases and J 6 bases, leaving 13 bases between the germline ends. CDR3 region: CASSFRTSQDTQYF. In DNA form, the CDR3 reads TGTGCCAGCAGCTTTCGAACGTCGCAGGATACGCAGTATTTT.

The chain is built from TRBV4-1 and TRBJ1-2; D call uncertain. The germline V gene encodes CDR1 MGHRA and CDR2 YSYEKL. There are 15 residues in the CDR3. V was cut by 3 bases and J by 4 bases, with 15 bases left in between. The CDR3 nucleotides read TGCGCCAGCAGCCAGGGCCACTCTACATTCTATGGCTACACCTTC. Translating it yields CASSQGHSTFYGYTF.

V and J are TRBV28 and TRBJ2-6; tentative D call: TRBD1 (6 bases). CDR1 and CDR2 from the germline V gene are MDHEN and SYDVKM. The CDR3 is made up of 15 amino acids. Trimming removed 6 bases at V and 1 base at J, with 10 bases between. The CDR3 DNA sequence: TGTGCCAGCAGCCAAGGACAGTCTGGGGCCAACGTCCTGACTTTC. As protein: CASSQGQSGANVLTF. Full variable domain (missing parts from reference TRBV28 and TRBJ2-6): DVKVTQSSRYLVKRTGEKVFLECVQDMDHENMFWYRQDPGLGLRLIYFSYDVKMKEKGDIPEGYSVSREKKERFSLILESASTNQTSMYLCASSQGQSGANVLTFGAGSRLTVL.

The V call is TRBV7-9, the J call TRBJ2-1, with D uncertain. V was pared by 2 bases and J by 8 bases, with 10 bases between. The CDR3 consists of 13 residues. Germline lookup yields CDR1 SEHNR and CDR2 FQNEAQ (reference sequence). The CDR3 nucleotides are TGTGCCAGCAGCTTACAAGCAAACCATGAGCAGTTCTTC. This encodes CASSLQANHEQFF.

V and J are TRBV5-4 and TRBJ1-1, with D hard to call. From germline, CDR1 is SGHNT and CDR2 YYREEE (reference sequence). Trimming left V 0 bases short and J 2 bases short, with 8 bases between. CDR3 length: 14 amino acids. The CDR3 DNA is TGTGCCAGCAGCTTGGTCGCAGGAAACACTGAAGCTTTCTTT. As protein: CASSLVAGNTEAFF.

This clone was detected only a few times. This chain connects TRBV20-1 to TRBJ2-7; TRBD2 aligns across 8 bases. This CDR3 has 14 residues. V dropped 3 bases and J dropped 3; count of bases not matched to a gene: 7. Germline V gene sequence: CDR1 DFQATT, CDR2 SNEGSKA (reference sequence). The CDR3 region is CSASKGLDLYEQYF. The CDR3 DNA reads TGCAGTGCTAGTAAGGGACTAGATCTCTACGAGCAGTACTTC.

The CDR3 here is CASSLGGLNTEAFF. The CDR3 coding sequence is TGTGCCAGCAGCTTGGGGGGGCTGAACACTGAAGCTTTCTTT. The chain links TRBV5-5 to TRBJ1-1, with D perhaps matching TRBD1 (6 bases). CDR3 length: 14 amino acids. Germline loops: CDR1 SGHKS, CDR2 YYEKEE (reference sequence). Trimming removed 0 bases from V and 0 bases from J, with 6 bases in between. Full variable domain (outside the CDR3, taken from reference TRBV5-5 and TRBJ1-1): DAGVTQSPTHLIKTRGQQVTLRCSPISGHKSVSWYQQVLGQGPQFIFQYYEKEERGRGNFPDRFSARQFPNYSSELNVNALLLGDSALYLCASSLGGLNTEAFFGQGTRLTVV.

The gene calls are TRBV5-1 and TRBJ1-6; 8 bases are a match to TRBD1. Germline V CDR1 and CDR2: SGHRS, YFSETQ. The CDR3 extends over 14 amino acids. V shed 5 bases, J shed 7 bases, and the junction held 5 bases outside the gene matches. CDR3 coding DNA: TGCGCCAGCAGTCCGGGACAGGTGAATTCACCCCTCCACTTT. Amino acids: CASSPGQVNSPLHF. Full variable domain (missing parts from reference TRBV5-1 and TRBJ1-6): KAGVTQTPRYLIKTRGQQVTLSCSPISGHRSVSWYQQTPGQGLQFLFEYFSETQRNKGNFPGRFSGRQFSNSRSEMNVSTLELGDSALYLCASSPGQVNSPLHFGNGTRLTVT.

The CDR3 protein is CASSETRGAYEQYF. CDR3 bases: TGTGCCAGCAGTGAGACCCGGGGGGCCTACGAGCAGTACTTC. The V and J genes are TRBV6-1 and TRBJ2-7; 7 bases align to TRBD2. Germline V gene data show CDR1 as MNHNS and CDR2 as SASEGT. CDR3 length equals 14 residues. After removal of 3 bases from V and 2 bases from J, the junction contained 4 bases not matched to a gene.

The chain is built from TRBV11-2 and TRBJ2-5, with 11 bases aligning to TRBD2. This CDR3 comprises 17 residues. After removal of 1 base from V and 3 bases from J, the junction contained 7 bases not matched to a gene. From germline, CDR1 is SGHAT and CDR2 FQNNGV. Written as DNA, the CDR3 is TGTGCCAGCAGCTTAGGGTTGACTAGCGGGATGGAAGAGACCCAGTACTTC. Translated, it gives CASSLGLTSGMEETQYF.